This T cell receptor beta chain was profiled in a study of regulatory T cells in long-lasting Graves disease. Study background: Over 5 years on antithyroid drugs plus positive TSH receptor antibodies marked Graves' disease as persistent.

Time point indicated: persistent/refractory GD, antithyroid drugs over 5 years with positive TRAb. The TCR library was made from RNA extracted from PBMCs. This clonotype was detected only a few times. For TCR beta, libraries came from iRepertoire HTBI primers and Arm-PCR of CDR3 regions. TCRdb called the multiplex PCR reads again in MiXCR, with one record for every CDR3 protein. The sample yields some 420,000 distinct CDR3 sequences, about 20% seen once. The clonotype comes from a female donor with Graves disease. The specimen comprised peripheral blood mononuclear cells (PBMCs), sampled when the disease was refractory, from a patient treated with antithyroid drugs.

CDR3: CASSQHSSYEQYF. CDR3 nucleotides: TGTGCCAGCAGCCAACACAGCTCCTACGAGCAGTACTTC. The chain recombines TRBV3-1 with TRBJ2-7; D uncertain. Germline CDR1 and CDR2: LGHDT and YNNKEL (reference sequence). This CDR3 spans 13 amino acids. Trimming left V 2 bases short and J 0 bases short, with 5 bases between.